The 2 T cell receptor beta chains in this list originate from one sample, sequenced in a study of blood T cell repertoires in COVID-19. Assay: immunoSEQ multiplex PCR; the TCRdb copy retains only in-frame clones and omits some. This table has under 500,000 clones, about 90% appearing once. The sequenced material came from PBMCs or T cells enriched from blood (not recorded which). These receptors came from a woman aged 18-35 years with acute COVID-19.

The V call is TRBV20-1, the J call TRBJ2-2; perhaps TRBD2 as D (5 bases). Germline lookup yields CDR1 DFQATT and CDR2 SNEGSKA (reference sequence). Trimming shortened V by 4 bases and J by 4 bases, and 13 bases separated the two germline ends. This CDR3 region has 14 residues. CDR3 sequence: CSANDAGLTGELFF. The DNA for the CDR3 is TGCAGTGCTAATGACGCCGGACTCACCGGGGAGCTGTTTTTT.

This clone appeared once. This rearrangement joins TRBV20-1 to TRBJ1-2; TRBD1 might be the D (6 bases). Germline CDR1 DFQATT, CDR2 SNEGSKA (reference sequence). The CDR3 is 12 residues long. Trimming pared 3 bases from V and 4 bases from J, leaving 9 bases between. The DNA of the CDR3 is TGCAGTGCTAGTCAGGGGCTCTATGGCTACACCTTC. Translation: CSASQGLYGYTF.